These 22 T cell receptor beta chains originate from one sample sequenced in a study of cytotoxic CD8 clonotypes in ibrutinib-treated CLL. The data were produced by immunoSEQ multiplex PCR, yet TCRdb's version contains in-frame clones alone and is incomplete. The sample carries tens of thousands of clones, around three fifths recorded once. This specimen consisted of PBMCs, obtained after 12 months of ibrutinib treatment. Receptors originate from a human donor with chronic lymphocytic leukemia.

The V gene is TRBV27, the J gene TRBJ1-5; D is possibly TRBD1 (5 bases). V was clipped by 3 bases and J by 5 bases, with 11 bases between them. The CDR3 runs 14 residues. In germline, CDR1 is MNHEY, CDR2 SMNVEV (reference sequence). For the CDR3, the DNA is TGTGCCAGCAGTTTCAGGGTTCCCGATCAGCCCCAGCATTTT. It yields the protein CASSFRVPDQPQHF.

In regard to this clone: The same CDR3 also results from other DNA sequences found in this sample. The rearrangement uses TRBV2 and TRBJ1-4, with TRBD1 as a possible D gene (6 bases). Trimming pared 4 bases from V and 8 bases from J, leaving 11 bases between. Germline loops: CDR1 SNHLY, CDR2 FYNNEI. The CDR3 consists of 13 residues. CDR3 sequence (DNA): TGTGCCAGCAGTGTGACGGGGGGCGAAAAACTGTTTTTT. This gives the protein CASSVTGGEKLFF.

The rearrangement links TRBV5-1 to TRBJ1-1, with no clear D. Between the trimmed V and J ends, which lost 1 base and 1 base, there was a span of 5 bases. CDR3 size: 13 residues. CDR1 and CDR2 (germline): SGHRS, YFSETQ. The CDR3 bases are TGCGCCAGCAGCTTGTCCAGGAACACTGAAGCTTTCTTT. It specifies CASSLSRNTEAFF.

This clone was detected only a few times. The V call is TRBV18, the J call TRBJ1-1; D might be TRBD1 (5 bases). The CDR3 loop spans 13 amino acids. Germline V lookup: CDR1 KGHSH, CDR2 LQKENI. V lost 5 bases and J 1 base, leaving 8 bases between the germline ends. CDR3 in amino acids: CASSGGSNTEAFF. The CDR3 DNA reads TGTGCCAGCTCAGGGGGATCGAACACTGAAGCTTTCTTT.

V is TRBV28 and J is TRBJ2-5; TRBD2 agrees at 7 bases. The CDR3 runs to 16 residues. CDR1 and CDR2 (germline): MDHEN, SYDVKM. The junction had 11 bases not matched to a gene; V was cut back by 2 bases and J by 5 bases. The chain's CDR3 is CASSLPLREGRETQYF. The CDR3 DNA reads TGTGCCAGCAGTTTACCCTTAAGGGAGGGCCGTGAGACCCAGTACTTC.

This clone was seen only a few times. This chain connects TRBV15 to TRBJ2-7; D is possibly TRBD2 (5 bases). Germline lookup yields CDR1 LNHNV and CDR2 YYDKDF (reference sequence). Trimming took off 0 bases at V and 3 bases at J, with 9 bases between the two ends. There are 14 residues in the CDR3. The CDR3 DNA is TGTGCCACCAGCAGAGATGGAGGCAGCTACGAGCAGTACGTC. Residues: CATSRDGGSYEQYV.

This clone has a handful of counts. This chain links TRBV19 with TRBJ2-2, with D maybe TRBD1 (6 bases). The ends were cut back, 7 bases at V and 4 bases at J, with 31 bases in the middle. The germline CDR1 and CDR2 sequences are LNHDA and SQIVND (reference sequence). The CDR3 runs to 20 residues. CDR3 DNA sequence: TGTGCCAGTACCGTAGCCATGGGGGCAACCGGAAAGGGTCGCACCGGGGAGCTGTTTTTT. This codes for CASTVAMGATGKGRTGELFF. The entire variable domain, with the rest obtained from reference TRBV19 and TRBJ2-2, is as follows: DGGITQSPKYLFRKEGQNVTLSCEQNLNHDAMYWYRQDPGQGLRLIYYSQIVNDFQKGDIAEGYSVSREKKESFPLTVTSAQKNPTAFYLCASTVAMGATGKGRTGELFFGEGSRLTVL.

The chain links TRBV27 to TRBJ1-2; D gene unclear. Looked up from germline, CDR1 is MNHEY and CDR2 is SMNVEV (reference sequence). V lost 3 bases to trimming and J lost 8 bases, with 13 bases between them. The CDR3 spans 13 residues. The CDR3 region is CASSFVGNDGYTF. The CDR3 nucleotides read TGTGCCAGCAGTTTCGTAGGGAATGACGGCTACACCTTC.

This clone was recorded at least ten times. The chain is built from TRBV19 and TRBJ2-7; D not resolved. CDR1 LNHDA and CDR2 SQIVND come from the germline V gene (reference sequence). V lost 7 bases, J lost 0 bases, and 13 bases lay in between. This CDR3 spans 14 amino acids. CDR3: CASTPAGNSYEQYF. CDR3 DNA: TGTGCCAGTACCCCGGCCGGCAACTCCTACGAGCAGTACTTC.

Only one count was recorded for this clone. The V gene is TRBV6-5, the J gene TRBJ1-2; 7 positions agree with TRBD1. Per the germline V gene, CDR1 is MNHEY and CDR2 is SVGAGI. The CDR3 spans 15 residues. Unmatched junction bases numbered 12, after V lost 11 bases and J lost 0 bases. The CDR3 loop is CASFKQGPANYGYTF. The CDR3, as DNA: TGTGCCTCCTTCAAACAGGGGCCAGCTAACTATGGCTACACCTTC.

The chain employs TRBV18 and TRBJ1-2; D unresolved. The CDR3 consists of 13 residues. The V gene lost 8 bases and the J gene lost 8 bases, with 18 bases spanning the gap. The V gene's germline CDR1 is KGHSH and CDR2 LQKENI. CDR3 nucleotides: TGTGCCAGCGCCCGCGCGTTAACAGAAGGCTACACCTTC. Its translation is CASARALTEGYTF.

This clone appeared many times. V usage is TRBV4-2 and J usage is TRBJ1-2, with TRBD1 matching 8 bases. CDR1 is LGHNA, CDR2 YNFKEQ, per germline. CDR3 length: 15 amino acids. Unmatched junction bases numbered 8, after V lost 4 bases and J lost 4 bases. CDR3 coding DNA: TGTGCCAGCAGCCGCAGTGGACAGGGAGTCTATGGCTACACCTTC. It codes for CASSRSGQGVYGYTF.

The CDR3 loop is CSVQTPNTDTQYF. The CDR3 DNA reads TGCAGCGTTCAAACCCCTAACACAGATACGCAGTATTTT. This chain links TRBV29-1 with TRBJ2-3; D is ambiguous. The CDR3 extends over 13 amino acids. The V gene's germline CDR1 is SQVTM and CDR2 ANQGSEA. The ends were cut back, 5 bases at V and 2 bases at J, with 11 bases in the middle.

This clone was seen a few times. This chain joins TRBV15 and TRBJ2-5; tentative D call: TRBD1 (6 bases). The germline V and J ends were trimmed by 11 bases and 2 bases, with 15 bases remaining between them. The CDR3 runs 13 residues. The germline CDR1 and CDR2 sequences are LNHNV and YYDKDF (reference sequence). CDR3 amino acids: CASSRDTQETQYF. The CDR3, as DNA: TGTGCCTCCTCCCGGGACACACAAGAGACCCAGTACTTC.

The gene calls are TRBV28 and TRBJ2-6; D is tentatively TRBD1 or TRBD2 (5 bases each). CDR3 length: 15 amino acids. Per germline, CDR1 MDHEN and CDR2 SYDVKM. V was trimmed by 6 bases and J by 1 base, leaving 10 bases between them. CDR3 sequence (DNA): TGTGCCAGCAGAGAATGGGGGTCTGGGGCCAACGTCCTGACTTTC. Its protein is CASREWGSGANVLTF. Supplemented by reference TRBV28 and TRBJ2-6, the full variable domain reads DVKVTQSSRYLVKRTGEKVFLECVQDMDHENMFWYRQDPGLGLRLIYFSYDVKMKEKGDIPEGYSVSREKKERFSLILESASTNQTSMYLCASREWGSGANVLTFGAGSRLTVL.

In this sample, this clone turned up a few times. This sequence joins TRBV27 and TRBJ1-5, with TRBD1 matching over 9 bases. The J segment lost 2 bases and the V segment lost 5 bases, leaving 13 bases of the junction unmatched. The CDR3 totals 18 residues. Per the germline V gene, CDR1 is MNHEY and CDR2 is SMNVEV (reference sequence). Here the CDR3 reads CASSNRDRVVGGNQPQHF. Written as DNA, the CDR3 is TGTGCCAGCAGTAACCGGGACAGGGTGGTAGGTGGCAATCAGCCCCAGCATTTT.

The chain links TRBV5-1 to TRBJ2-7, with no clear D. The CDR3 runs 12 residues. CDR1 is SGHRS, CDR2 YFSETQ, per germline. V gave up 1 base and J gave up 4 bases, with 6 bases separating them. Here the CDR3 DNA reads TGCGCCAGCAGCTTGTTGGGATACGAGCAGTACTTC. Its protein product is CASSLLGYEQYF.

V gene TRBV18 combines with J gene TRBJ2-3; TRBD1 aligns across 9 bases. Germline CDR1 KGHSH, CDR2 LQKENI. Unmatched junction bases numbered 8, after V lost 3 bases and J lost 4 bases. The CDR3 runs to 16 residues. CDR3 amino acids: CASSPEGTGWPDTQYF. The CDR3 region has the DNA TGTGCCAGCTCACCGGAAGGGACAGGGTGGCCAGATACGCAGTATTTT.

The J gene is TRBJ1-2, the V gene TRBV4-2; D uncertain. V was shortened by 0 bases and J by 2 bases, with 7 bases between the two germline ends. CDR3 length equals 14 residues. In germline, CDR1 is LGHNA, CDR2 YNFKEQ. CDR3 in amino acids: CASSQDDRNYGYTF. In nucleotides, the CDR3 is TGTGCCAGCAGCCAAGATGACCGGAACTATGGCTACACCTTC.

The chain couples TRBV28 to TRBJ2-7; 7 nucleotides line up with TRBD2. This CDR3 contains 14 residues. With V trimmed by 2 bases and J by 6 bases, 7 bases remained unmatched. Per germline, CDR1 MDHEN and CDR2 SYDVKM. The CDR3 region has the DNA TGTGCCAGCAGTTTAGGCGGGAGTTTGATCGAGCAGTACTTC. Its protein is CASSLGGSLIEQYF.

CDR3 sequence: CASSFDRGSFGLGELFF. The DNA of the CDR3 is TGTGCCAGCAGCTTCGACAGGGGGTCATTCGGACTAGGGGAGCTGTTTTTT. The gene calls are TRBV14 and TRBJ2-2; 9 bases agree with TRBD1. V gave up 5 bases and J gave up 8 bases; unmatched junction bases: 15. Germline values: CDR1 SGHDN, CDR2 FVKESK. This CDR3 is 17 amino acids long.

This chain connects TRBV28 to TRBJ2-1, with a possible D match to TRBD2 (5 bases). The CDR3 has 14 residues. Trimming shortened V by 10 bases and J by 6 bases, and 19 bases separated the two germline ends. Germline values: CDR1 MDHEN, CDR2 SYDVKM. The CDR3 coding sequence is TGTGCCACCCTGGACTCTTATGCCTCCAATGAGCAGTTCTTC. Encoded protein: CATLDSYASNEQFF.